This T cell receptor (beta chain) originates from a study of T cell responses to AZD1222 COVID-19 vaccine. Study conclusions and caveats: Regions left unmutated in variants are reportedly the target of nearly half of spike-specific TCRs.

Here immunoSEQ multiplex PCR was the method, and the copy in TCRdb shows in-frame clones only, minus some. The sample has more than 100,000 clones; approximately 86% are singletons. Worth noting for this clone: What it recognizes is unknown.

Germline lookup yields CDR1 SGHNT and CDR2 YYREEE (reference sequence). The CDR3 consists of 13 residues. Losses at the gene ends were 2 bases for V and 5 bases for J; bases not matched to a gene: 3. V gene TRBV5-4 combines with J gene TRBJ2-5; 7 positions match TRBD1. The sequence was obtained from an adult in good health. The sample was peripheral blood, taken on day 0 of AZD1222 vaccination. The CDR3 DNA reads TGTGCCAGCAGCTTAAGACAGGGTGAGACCCAGTACTTC. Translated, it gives CASSLRQGETQYF.